Shown below are 14 T cell receptor beta chains from a single sample sequenced in a study of blood T cell repertoires in COVID-19. Generated by immunoSEQ multiplex PCR, the TCRdb table keeps only in-frame clones and is missing some. The repertoire holds approximately 180,000 clones, with roughly 89% as singletons. Sequencing used peripheral blood. These receptors all stem from a woman between 50 and 59 years old with acute or convalescent COVID-19.

This chain links TRBV12-3 or TRBV12-4 with TRBJ1-2; TRBD1 agrees at 7 bases. The CDR3 runs to 13 residues. V lost 6 bases and J lost 9; bases outside the gene matches: 10. The CDR3 sequence: CASRTTGVGSYTF. For the CDR3, the DNA is TGTGCCAGCAGGACAACAGGGGTGGGGAGCTACACCTTC.

This chain links TRBV30 with TRBJ1-1; no reliable D call. CDR1 and CDR2 (germline): GTSNPN, SVGIG (reference sequence). Deletions cut 0 bases from V and 10 bases from J, with 9 bases between. This CDR3 region has 11 residues. The CDR3 DNA is TGTGCCTGGAGTGTACTTTACGTAGCTTTCTTT. This codes for CAWSVLYVAFF.

CDR3 DNA sequence: TGCGCCAGCAGCGCCGGGTTAACCGGAAACACCATATATTTT. This codes for CASSAGLTGNTIYF. The rearrangement uses TRBV5-1 and TRBJ1-3; D is unclear. Germline CDR1 reads SGHRS; CDR2 reads YFSETQ. CDR3 size: 14 residues. Between the trimmed V and J ends, which lost 4 bases and 4 bases, there was a span of 12 bases.

This rearrangement joins TRBV19 to TRBJ2-1; D call uncertain. Germline CDR1 is LNHDA and CDR2 is SQIVND (reference sequence). This CDR3 region has 13 residues. V was pared by 5 bases and J by 1 base, with 6 bases between. In nucleotides, the CDR3 is TGTGCCAGTAGTCTTGTGTCCTACAATGAGCAGTTCTTC. Its translation: CASSLVSYNEQFF.

The chain combines TRBV28 with TRBJ2-1; D remains ambiguous. The germline V gene has CDR1 MDHEN and CDR2 SYDVKM. The CDR3 consists of 14 residues. Trimming pared 8 bases from V and 1 base from J, leaving 12 bases between. The CDR3 nucleotides read TGTGCCAGCCACAGCTTACCTTCCTACAATGAGCAGTTCTTC. Protein sequence: CASHSLPSYNEQFF. The variable domain in full, with the rest retrieved from reference TRBV28 and TRBJ2-1, is DVKVTQSSRYLVKRTGEKVFLECVQDMDHENMFWYRQDPGLGLRLIYFSYDVKMKEKGDIPEGYSVSREKKERFSLILESASTNQTSMYLCASHSLPSYNEQFFGPGTRLTVL.

This rearrangement joins TRBV7-9 to TRBJ1-1; tentatively, D is TRBD1 (5 bases). This CDR3 region has 16 residues. Trimming stripped 4 bases from V and 3 bases from J, with 18 bases between. The germline V gene encodes CDR1 SEHNR and CDR2 FQNEAQ (reference sequence). CDR3: CASSSHGKGRDTEAFF. In DNA, the CDR3 is TGTGCCAGCAGCTCACATGGTAAGGGGAGGGACACTGAAGCTTTCTTT.

A single count supports this clone. Other nucleotide sequences from this sample produce the same CDR3. This rearrangement joins TRBV13 to TRBJ2-7; a possible D gene is TRBD2 (6 bases). The V end was cut by 2 bases, the J end by 1 base, with 9 bases between. The CDR3 sequence is 14 residues long. The germline gives CDR1 PRHDT, CDR2 FYEKMQ (reference sequence). The CDR3 sequence is CASSLFGGSYEQYF. The CDR3 DNA is TGTGCCAGCAGCTTATTCGGGGGTTCCTACGAGCAGTACTTC.

J is TRBJ1-2 and V is TRBV19; TRBD1 agrees at 10 bases. The CDR3 runs to 14 residues. Germline V CDR1 and CDR2: LNHDA, SQIVND (reference sequence). The junction had 5 bases not matched to a gene; V was cut back by 7 bases and J by 3 bases. The CDR3 sequence: CASTGGQGYYGYTF. The CDR3 DNA sequence: TGTGCCAGTACGGGGGGACAGGGGTACTATGGCTACACCTTC. Based on the CDR3 plus reference TRBV19 and TRBJ1-2, the full variable domain is DGGITQSPKYLFRKEGQNVTLSCEQNLNHDAMYWYRQDPGQGLRLIYYSQIVNDFQKGDIAEGYSVSREKKESFPLTVTSAQKNPTAFYLCASTGGQGYYGYTFGSGTRLTVV.

V gene TRBV5-1 combines with J gene TRBJ1-2; 7 bases map to TRBD1. Trimming took 5 bases from V and 8 from J; bases not matched to a gene: 12. The CDR3 extends over 14 amino acids. CDR1 is SGHRS and CDR2 is YFSETQ in the germline V gene. Here the CDR3 reads CASSQDRVARGYTF. DNA of the CDR3: TGCGCCAGCAGTCAAGACAGGGTAGCGCGCGGCTACACCTTC.

The rearrangement uses TRBV30 and TRBJ2-3; D is perhaps TRBD2 (7 bases). Germline V gene sequence: CDR1 GTSNPN, CDR2 SVGIG (reference sequence). Trimming removed 2 bases from V and 3 bases from J, with 9 bases in between. CDR3 length: 13 residues. This CDR3 is CAWSRGATDTQYF. CDR3 bases: TGTGCCTGGAGTCGGGGGGCAACAGATACGCAGTATTTT.

The genes are TRBV19 and TRBJ1-6, with a possible D match to TRBD1 (5 bases). Germline CDR1 LNHDA, CDR2 SQIVND (reference sequence). V gave up 9 bases and J gave up 8 bases, with 14 bases separating them. The CDR3 has 13 residues. The CDR3 coding sequence is TGTGCCAGCGGACATCCAAGGGATTCACCCCTCCACTTT. Amino acid sequence: CASGHPRDSPLHF.

This clone was recorded once. This chain links TRBV30 with TRBJ2-4, with 9 bases that match TRBD2. The germline gives CDR1 GTSNPN, CDR2 SVGIG (reference sequence). The V and J ends lost 0 bases and 10 bases, in that order; junction bases with no gene match: 10. This CDR3 spans 15 amino acids. CDR3 bases: TGTGCCTGGAGTGTACGACTAGCGGCCACGGGGATTCAGTACTTC. Encoded protein: CAWSVRLAATGIQYF. Supplemented by reference TRBV30 and TRBJ2-4, the full variable domain reads SQTIHQWPATLVQPVGSPLSLECTVEGTSNPNLYWYRQAAGRGLQLLFYSVGIGQISSEVPQNLSASRPQDRQFILSSKKLLLSDSGFYLCAWSVRLAATGIQYFGAGTRLSVL.

The V call is TRBV29-1, the J call TRBJ1-2, with D tentatively TRBD1 (6 bases). CDR1 is SQVTM and CDR2 is ANQGSEA in the germline V gene. The V and J ends lost 7 bases and 6 bases respectively, with 15 bases between them. The length of the CDR3 is 12 residues. CDR3 sequence reads: CSGRVQGNGYTF. CDR3 coding DNA: TGCAGCGGCCGGGTTCAGGGGAATGGCTACACCTTC.

This rearrangement joins TRBV19 to TRBJ2-1; 8 nucleotides agree with TRBD2. CDR3 length equals 16 residues. Germline V gives CDR1 LNHDA, CDR2 SQIVND (reference sequence). V shed 6 bases and J 5 bases; nucleotides not matched to a gene: 12. This CDR3 is CASRGGLAVINNEQFF. Here the CDR3 DNA reads TGTGCCAGTAGAGGCGGACTAGCCGTTATCAACAATGAGCAGTTCTTC.